This TCR beta chain was sequenced in a study of human T cells and chemical hapten exposure. Germline CDR1 reads SQVTM; CDR2 reads ANQGSEA. The CDR3 extends over 16 amino acids. With V trimmed by 4 bases and J by 0 bases, 7 bases remained unmatched. TCRdb reprocessed the RACE reads via MiXCR and lists one record per CDR3 protein. The sample carries 75,000 to 100,000 distinct CDR3 sequences, over 9.5% recorded once. Time point reported: patch test 1, 2 weeks after DPC sensitization. As for treatment: therapeutic diphenylcyclopropenone sensitization with weekly scalp DPC. The clonotype comes from a man between 35 and 55 years old with alopecia areata. Some clones in this sample may be carry-over from other donors' samples. The sample consisted of whole blood, taken in connection with sensitization to the hapten diphenylcyclopropenone (DPC). The chain has TRBV29-1 and TRBJ1-1; 11 bases map to TRBD1. CDR3: CSVGRTGGNVNTEAFF. The CDR3 coding sequence is TGCAGCGTTGGGCGGACAGGGGGCAACGTGAACACTGAAGCTTTCTTT.